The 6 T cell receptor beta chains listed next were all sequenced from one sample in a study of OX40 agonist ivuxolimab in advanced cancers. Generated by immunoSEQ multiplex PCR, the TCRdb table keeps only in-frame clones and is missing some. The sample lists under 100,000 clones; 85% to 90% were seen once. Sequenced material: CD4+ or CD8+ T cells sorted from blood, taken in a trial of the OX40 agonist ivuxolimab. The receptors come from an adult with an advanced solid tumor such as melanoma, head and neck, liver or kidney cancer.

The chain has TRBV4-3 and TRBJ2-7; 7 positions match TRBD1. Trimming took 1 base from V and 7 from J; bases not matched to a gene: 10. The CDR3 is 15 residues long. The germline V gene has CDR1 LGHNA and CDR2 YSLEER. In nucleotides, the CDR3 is TGCGCCAGCAGCCAAGTGACCGAGGGGGCTCGGGAGCAGTACTTC. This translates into CASSQVTEGAREQYF.

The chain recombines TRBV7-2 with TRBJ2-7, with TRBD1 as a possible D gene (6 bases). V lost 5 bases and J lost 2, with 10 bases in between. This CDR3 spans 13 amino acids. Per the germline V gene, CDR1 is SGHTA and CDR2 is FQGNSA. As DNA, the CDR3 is TGTGCCAGCAGCGAGGACAGCACCTACGAGCAGTACTTC. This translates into CASSEDSTYEQYF.

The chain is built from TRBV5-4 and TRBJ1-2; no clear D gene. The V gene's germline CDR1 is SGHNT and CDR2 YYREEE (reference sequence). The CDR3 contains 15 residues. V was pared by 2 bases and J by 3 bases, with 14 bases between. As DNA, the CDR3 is TGTGCCAGCAGCTTAGCCCCCTGGACGGACTATGGCTACACCTTC. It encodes CASSLAPWTDYGYTF.

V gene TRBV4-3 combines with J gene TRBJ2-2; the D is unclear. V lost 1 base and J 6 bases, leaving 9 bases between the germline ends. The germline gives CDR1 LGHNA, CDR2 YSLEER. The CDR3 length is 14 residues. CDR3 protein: CASSQVVGAGELFF. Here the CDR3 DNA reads TGCGCCAGCAGCCAAGTGGTGGGTGCCGGGGAGCTGTTTTTT.

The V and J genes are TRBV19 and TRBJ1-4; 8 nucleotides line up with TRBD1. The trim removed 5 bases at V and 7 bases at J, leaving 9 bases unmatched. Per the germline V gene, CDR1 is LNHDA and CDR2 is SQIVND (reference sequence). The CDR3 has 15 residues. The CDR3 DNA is TGTGCCAGTAGTGCCGATGGACAGGGCGGTGAAAAACTGTTTTTT. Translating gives CASSADGQGGEKLFF.

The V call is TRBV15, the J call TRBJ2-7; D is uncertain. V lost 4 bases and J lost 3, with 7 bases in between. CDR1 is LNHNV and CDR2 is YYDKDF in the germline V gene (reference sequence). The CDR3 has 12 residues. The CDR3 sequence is CATSIDSYEQYF. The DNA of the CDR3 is TGTGCCACCAGCATCGATAGCTACGAGCAGTACTTC.